The clone carrying this T cell receptor (beta chain) appeared many times. Between the trimmed V and J ends, which lost 5 bases and 3 bases, there was a span of 17 bases. From germline, CDR1 is SGHVS and CDR2 FQNEAQ. The CDR3 spans 15 residues. With a J-beta primer mix and a sample-barcoded 5' primer, a second PCR ran about 6 to 11 cycles. Every cDNA molecule carried a tag from a template-switch adaptor bearing 12 random nucleotides. TCRdb reprocessed the 5' RACE reads via MiXCR and lists one record per CDR3 protein. The sample carries more than 900,000 distinct CDR3 sequences, roughly 29% recorded once. PBMCs, at least 6 million per sample, were isolated. This sample was included in a study of blood T cells in healthy people across ages. These same records also appear under a second study, on T cells of mothers and their children. This second study notes: Whatever RNA was extracted went entirely into cDNA synthesis, at roughly 1.5 ug per 15 ul.

The TCR was taken from a woman in her thirties or forties in good health. The rearrangement links TRBV7-8 to TRBJ2-7; D may be TRBD1 or TRBD2 (5 bases each). The sample was blood. Here the CDR3 reads CASSTGPGPNYEQYF. CDR3 nucleotides: TGTGCCAGCAGCACAGGACCGGGACCCAACTACGAGCAGTACTTC.